This TCR beta chain was recovered during a study of blood T cell repertoires in COVID-19 (dated by TCRdb to about 2020). Study-level background: The collaborator samples originated in the United States, Italy and Spain and spanned the acute and convalescent phases of COVID-19. The material from the prospective study consisted of cDNA or gDNA derived from T cells, B-cell-depleted T cells, or PBMCs. The dataset comprised deeply sampled blood TCRbeta repertoires from subjects exposed to, actively infected with, or recovered from COVID-19. A freely available public database, intended as a resource for researchers studying the immune response to SARS-CoV-2, is where the repertoires were released. Samples were obtained from the ongoing ImmuneRACE study (first 160 participants) and from 1,000 to 1,500 subjects provided by 6 global collaborators. The sample metadata nearly always contained a de-identified subject ID, COVID-19 status, age in years and sex. Where HLA class I and class II types were available, the types were taken from metadata supplied by the sample provider, not from assay-based typing.

On the study overall, not on this receptor specifically: The amount of clinical and demographic metadata varied by source and participant and was provided uncurated.

V lost 5 bases and J lost 9 bases; the stretch between them is 14 bases long. Reading the germline V gene gives CDR1 SGHAT and CDR2 FQNNGV. Taken from cysteine to phenylalanine, the CDR3 has 14 residues. Only the CDR3 portion is preserved as DNA: 42 bases, with reading frame beginning at the first base. Whole blood was collected in K2EDTA tubes by collaborating institutions according to the institutions' own protocols. For TCRbeta analysis, collaborator samples were shipped as frozen whole blood, as isolated PBMCs, or as DNA extracted from either sample type. TCRbeta CDR3 regions were amplified from genomic DNA by means of the immunoSEQ Assay, a bias-controlled multiplex PCR. Per the source publication's procedure: Nucleated cell counts per sample were estimated from amplification of reference gene primers within the assay. To quantify the absolute abundance of each unique TCRbeta CDR3 rearrangement, sequence reads were collapsed and filtered. Productive Simpson clonality was computed per sample as the square root of Simpson's diversity index over productive rearrangements. What TCRdb holds here is the immuneACCESS table cut down to in-frame rearrangements. Part of the clones is not present; checked against another copy, under half of the missing clones reflect an unresolved V gene, and the others are unexplained. That table gives V, J and clone size, and the DNA gave D and trimming. The table for this sample lists 88,000 or so clones; 82% of them were counted only once. Jointly, the top ten make up roughly 12% of the sample.

Remarks on this clone: It has no known antigen specificity. Per-base qualities were not stored, and no clone one base away is much larger.

The V gene is TRBV11-2 and the J gene is TRBJ1-6; no D segment can be confidently identified. The clonotype originates from a man older than 75 with acute or convalescent COVID-19. The material sequenced was peripheral blood. The CDR3 corresponds to CASSLSQVGSPLHF. DNA sequence: TGTGCCAGCAGCCTATCTCAAGTTGGTTCACCCCTCCACTTT.